One sample yielded the 26 T cell receptor beta chains listed below, sequenced in a study of blood T cell repertoires in COVID-19. The protocol was immunoSEQ multiplex PCR, while the TCRdb copy is restricted to in-frame clones and leaves out a portion. The sample includes more than 250,000 clones, 87% of them seen just once. The sequencing sample was made of PBMCs or T cells enriched from blood (not recorded which). The receptors originated from a woman under 40 who had recovered from COVID-19.

The chain combines TRBV2 with TRBJ1-5; D is unresolved. Deletions cut 6 bases from V and 5 bases from J, with 8 bases between. CDR3 length: 12 residues. Germline values: CDR1 SNHLY, CDR2 FYNNEI. The CDR3 nucleotides are TGTGCCAGCAGCGGTTCCTATCAGCCCCAGCATTTT. Protein product: CASSGSYQPQHF.

This clone occurred once. One junction end disagrees with the germline gene, perhaps due to a read error. The chain has TRBV7-2 and TRBJ1-2; 7 bases line up with TRBD1. CDR1 SGHTA and CDR2 FQGNSA come from the germline V gene. The CDR3 loop spans 14 amino acids. The CDR3 loop reads CASTSGGTKYGYTF. The CDR3 DNA reads TGTGCCAGCACCTCAGGGGGTACTAAGTATGGCTACACCTTC.

The CDR3, as DNA: TGTGCCAGCAGCCCCGGGGGGCGCTACAATGAGCAGTTCTTC. It encodes CASSPGGRYNEQFF. The chain combines TRBV28 with TRBJ2-1, with a tentative D call TRBD2 (7 bases). The V gene's germline CDR1 is MDHEN and CDR2 SYDVKM. Trimming shortened V by 6 bases and J by 3 bases, and 12 bases separated the two germline ends. CDR3 length: 14 amino acids.

This clone showed up just once. The chain combines TRBV5-1 with TRBJ2-7; D possibly corresponds to TRBD1 (5 bases). V lost 4 bases and J lost 5, with 13 bases in between. Germline V gives CDR1 SGHRS, CDR2 YFSETQ. This CDR3 comprises 13 residues. The CDR3 sequence is CASSAWQGHEQYF. In DNA form, the CDR3 reads TGCGCCAGCAGCGCGTGGCAGGGCCACGAGCAGTACTTC.

The chain recombines TRBV5-1 with TRBJ1-4, with no clear D. The CDR3 runs 16 residues. Trimming took 4 bases from V and 4 from J, leaving 17 bases between them. Germline-derived CDR1 and CDR2 are SGHRS and YFSETQ. The CDR3 coding sequence is TGCGCCAGCAGCACGGATCGGGCGGGCTTTAATGAAAAACTGTTTTTT. Protein product: CASSTDRAGFNEKLFF. Using reference TRBV5-1 and TRBJ1-4 for the parts outside the CDR3, the full variable domain is KAGVTQTPRYLIKTRGQQVTLSCSPISGHRSVSWYQQTPGQGLQFLFEYFSETQRNKGNFPGRFSGRQFSNSRSEMNVSTLELGDSALYLCASSTDRAGFNEKLFFGSGTQLSVL.

The chain combines TRBV5-1 with TRBJ1-4; D unresolved. Germline lookup yields CDR1 SGHRS and CDR2 YFSETQ. The length of the CDR3 is 15 residues. Trimming cost V 4 bases and J 3 bases, with 13 bases left between them. As DNA, the CDR3 is TGCGCCAGCAGCATAGTGGCAGGCCCTAATGAAAAACTGTTTTTT. Its translation: CASSIVAGPNEKLFF.

This chain connects TRBV7-9 to TRBJ2-5; 9 bases match TRBD1. V was clipped by 5 bases and J by 5 bases; unmatched bases: 15. Germline assignment: CDR1 SEHNR and CDR2 FQNEAQ (reference sequence). This CDR3 contains 17 residues. The CDR3 DNA follows: TGTGCCAGCAGCCCCAGACAGGGGGTAAGGCAAGAGGAGACCCAGTACTTC. Translation: CASSPRQGVRQEETQYF.

The CDR3 coding sequence is TGTGCCAGCAGCGAAGAAAGGGGGAGTCAGCCCCAGCATTTT. Translation: CASSEERGSQPQHF. This rearrangement joins TRBV21-1 to TRBJ1-5; the table's D call of TRBD1 was not tested on the DNA. TRBV21-1 is a documented pseudogene. The CDR3 is made up of 14 amino acids.

The chain couples TRBV28 to TRBJ1-2, with 8 bases that match TRBD1. CDR1 MDHEN and CDR2 SYDVKM come from the germline V gene. The CDR3 contains 14 residues. V shed 5 bases and J 10 bases; nucleotides not matched to a gene: 12. Here the CDR3 DNA reads TGTGCCAGCAGTATAGGGGACAGGCAGGGAGACTACACCTTC. Its translation is CASSIGDRQGDYTF.

J is TRBJ2-6 and V is TRBV18; D perhaps matches TRBD2 (6 bases). The CDR3 totals 18 residues. Germline CDR1 is KGHSH and CDR2 is LQKENI. Trimming removed 3 bases from V and 0 bases from J, with 15 bases in between. The CDR3, as DNA: TGTGCCAGCTCACCGCAAGGGACTGGGAGCTCTGGGGCCAACGTCCTGACTTTC. This codes for CASSPQGTGSSGANVLTF.

The CDR3 sequence is CASSFRDRGRNEQFF. DNA for the CDR3: TGTGCCAGCAGCTTCCGGGACAGGGGGCGCAATGAGCAGTTCTTC. This chain links TRBV5-5 with TRBJ2-1; TRBD1 matches at 12 bases. Germline V gene sequence: CDR1 SGHKS, CDR2 YYEKEE (reference sequence). The trim removed 2 bases at V and 6 bases at J, leaving 3 bases unmatched. This CDR3 region has 15 residues. Complete variable domain (other parts from reference TRBV5-5 and TRBJ2-1): DAGVTQSPTHLIKTRGQQVTLRCSPISGHKSVSWYQQVLGQGPQFIFQYYEKEERGRGNFPDRFSARQFPNYSSELNVNALLLGDSALYLCASSFRDRGRNEQFFGPGTRLTVL.

The gene calls are TRBV18 and TRBJ1-4; possibly TRBD1 for D (5 bases). Per germline, CDR1 KGHSH and CDR2 LQKENI. V lost 4 bases and J lost 6, with 15 bases in between. CDR3 length equals 15 residues. CDR3 bases: TGTGCCAGCTCACGACCACAGGCCTCGGATGAAAAACTGTTTTTT. Translation: CASSRPQASDEKLFF.

The chain carries TRBV29-1 and TRBJ2-3, with no clear D. The CDR3 covers 13 residues. V lost 7 bases and J 7 bases, leaving 18 bases between the germline ends. Germline V gene lookup returns CDR1 SQVTM and CDR2 ANQGSEA. The CDR3 DNA sequence: TGCAGCGCAGTTTGGGCCGATAGACATACGCAGTATTTT. This codes for CSAVWADRHTQYF.

J is TRBJ2-1 and V is TRBV3-1 (or the pseudogene TRBV3-2); perhaps TRBD2 as D (5 bases). Germline V gene data show CDR1 as LGHDT and CDR2 as YNNKEL (reference sequence). Between the trimmed V and J ends, which lost 3 bases and 6 bases, there was a span of 15 bases. This CDR3 comprises 15 residues. This chain's CDR3 is CASSQAPSSGNEQFF. In DNA form, the CDR3 reads TGTGCCAGCAGCCAGGCCCCATCCAGCGGCAATGAGCAGTTCTTC.

This clone occurred once. The chain uses TRBV5-1 and TRBJ1-2, with D maybe TRBD1 (6 bases). Germline V gene lookup returns CDR1 SGHRS and CDR2 YFSETQ. The CDR3 is 14 residues long. The V end was cut by 3 bases, the J end by 2 bases, with 11 bases between. Here the CDR3 reads CASSSLTGNYGYTF. CDR3 coding DNA: TGCGCCAGCAGCTCTCTCACAGGGAACTATGGCTACACCTTC.

The chain joins TRBV6-5 to TRBJ1-2; tentative D call: TRBD1 (5 bases). The CDR3 consists of 12 residues. V lost 8 bases, J lost 5 bases, and 12 bases lay in between. Germline V gene data show CDR1 as MNHEY and CDR2 as SVGAGI. The CDR3 is CASSGQGYGYTF. The CDR3 DNA sequence: TGTGCCAGCTCAGGGCAAGGTTATGGCTACACCTTC.

The V and J genes are TRBV3-1 (or the pseudogene TRBV3-2) and TRBJ1-2; D is perhaps TRBD1 (6 bases). The CDR3 is 13 amino acids. Deletions cut 1 base from V and 8 bases from J, with 11 bases between. Looked up from germline, CDR1 is LGHDT and CDR2 is YNNKEL (reference sequence). The DNA of the CDR3 is TGTGCCAGCAGCCAAGGGACAGCAAGCGGCTACACCTTC. This codes for CASSQGTASGYTF.

The chain carries TRBV7-9 and TRBJ2-5, with D uncertain. This CDR3 comprises 13 residues. Germline values: CDR1 SEHNR, CDR2 FQNEAQ (reference sequence). Trimming stripped 1 base from V and 2 bases from J, with 5 bases between. The CDR3 region is CASSLEPQETQYF. The CDR3 nucleotides read TGTGCCAGCAGCTTAGAGCCTCAAGAGACCCAGTACTTC.

The V and J genes are TRBV4-1 and TRBJ1-1; D perhaps matches TRBD1 (6 bases). From germline, CDR1 is MGHRA and CDR2 YSYEKL. This CDR3 spans 13 amino acids. The V gene lost 4 bases and the J gene lost 8 bases, with 14 bases spanning the gap. This CDR3 is CASSRVTGLEAFF. The CDR3 DNA reads as TGCGCCAGCAGCCGCGTGACAGGTTTGGAAGCTTTCTTT.

The chain combines TRBV6-2 or TRBV6-3 with TRBJ1-6, with 10 bases identical to TRBD1. V was clipped by 6 bases and J by 7 bases; unmatched bases: 6. In germline, CDR1 is MNHEY, CDR2 SVGEGT. The CDR3 contains 15 residues. The CDR3 nucleotides are TGTGCCAGCAGCACCGGACAGGGGGGGAATTCACCCCTCCACTTT. This codes for CASSTGQGGNSPLHF.

The chain combines TRBV7-3 with TRBJ2-2; D not resolved. The CDR3 sequence is 12 residues long. V was trimmed by 5 bases and J by 6 bases, leaving 7 bases between them. CDR1 is SGHTA, CDR2 FQGTGA, per germline. The CDR3 is CASSHRAGELFF. DNA for the CDR3: TGTGCCAGCAGCCACCGGGCCGGGGAGCTGTTTTTT.

The genes are TRBV5-1 and TRBJ1-3; D not certain. The CDR3 totals 15 residues. V was trimmed by 5 bases and J by 0 bases, leaving 12 bases between them. Per the germline V gene, CDR1 is SGHRS and CDR2 is YFSETQ. CDR3 amino acids: CASSPDKNSGNTIYF. The CDR3 DNA follows: TGCGCCAGCAGTCCCGACAAAAACTCTGGAAACACCATATATTTT.

The genes are TRBV4-2 and TRBJ2-7, with TRBD2 matching over 11 bases. V dropped 0 bases and J dropped 3; count of bases not matched to a gene: 4. Germline CDR1 LGHNA, CDR2 YNFKEQ. This CDR3 is built from 16 residues. CDR3 region: CASSQEHTSGGYEQYF. CDR3 coding DNA: TGTGCCAGCAGCCAAGAACATACTAGCGGGGGCTACGAGCAGTACTTC.

V usage is TRBV29-1 and J usage is TRBJ1-2; possible D gene TRBD1, 6 bases. Germline V gene sequence: CDR1 SQVTM, CDR2 ANQGSEA. The V and J ends lost 6 bases and 5 bases respectively, with 22 bases between them. The CDR3 spans 15 residues. CDR3 sequence reads: CSVPGPQGWGYGYTF. In DNA form, the CDR3 reads TGCAGCGTCCCGGGCCCACAGGGTTGGGGGTATGGCTACACCTTC.

The chain is built from TRBV2 and TRBJ1-4, with D possibly being TRBD1 (5 bases). V lost 5 bases, J lost 8 bases, and 18 bases lay in between. Germline V gene sequence: CDR1 SNHLY, CDR2 FYNNEI. This CDR3 is 15 amino acids long. CDR3 sequence reads: CASSINRPQGEKLFF. The CDR3 DNA sequence: TGTGCCAGCAGTATCAACAGGCCCCAGGGAGAAAAACTGTTTTTT. Looking up the rest from reference TRBV2 and TRBJ1-4 gives the full variable domain: EPEVTQTPSHQVTQMGQEVILRCVPISNHLYFYWYRQILGQKVEFLVSFYNNEISEKSEIFDDQFSVERPDGSNFTLKIRSTKLEDSAMYFCASSINRPQGEKLFFGSGTQLSVL.

The chain combines TRBV9 with TRBJ1-1; 11 nucleotides line up with TRBD1. V trimming: 0 bases; J trimming: 3 bases; junction bases outside the gene matches: 10. Per the germline V gene, CDR1 is SGDLS and CDR2 is YYNGEE. This CDR3 spans 18 amino acids. This CDR3 reads CASSVGGQGVNKDTEAFF. DNA of the CDR3: TGTGCCAGCAGCGTAGGGGGACAGGGGGTGAATAAAGACACTGAAGCTTTCTTT.